These 20 T cell receptor beta chains originate from one sample sequenced in a study of cytomegalovirus exposure and HLA in healthy donors. Using immunoSEQ multiplex PCR, the repertoire was profiled, and TCRdb retains in-frame clones only, with some absent. The sample has roughly 59,000 clones, 80% to 95% seen once. Sequencing was performed on PBMCs. These receptors originate from a man between 18 and 35 years old in good health and CMV-seropositive.

DNA for the CDR3: TGTGCCAGCAGCTTTTCCGGGACAGGGCTCGGGGAGACCCAGTACTTC. As protein: CASSFSGTGLGETQYF. This chain uses TRBV7-9 with TRBJ2-5, with 9 nucleotides matching TRBD1. The CDR3 totals 16 residues. Per germline, CDR1 SEHNR and CDR2 FQNEAQ (reference sequence). V trimming: 3 bases; J trimming: 5 bases; junction bases outside the gene matches: 10.

As regards this clone: At one boundary the junction diverges from the germline segment, which might be a read error. This chain links TRBV7-7 with TRBJ2-7; possibly TRBD2 for D (6 bases). CDR1 SSHAT and CDR2 FNYEAQ come from the germline V gene (reference sequence). CDR3 length: 13 amino acids. Here the CDR3 reads CASSSWGGDEQYF. For the CDR3, the DNA is TGTGCTAGCAGCTCCTGGGGAGGAGACGAGCAGTACTTC.

The gene calls are TRBV27 and TRBJ1-1; no firm D call. Trimming cost V 5 bases and J 5 bases, with 15 bases left between them. The germline V gene encodes CDR1 MNHEY and CDR2 SMNVEV (reference sequence). This CDR3 comprises 14 residues. The DNA of the CDR3 is TGTGCCAGCAGTCCCGACATCTCTGGAACTGAAGCTTTCTTT. Translated, it gives CASSPDISGTEAFF.

This chain links TRBV28 with TRBJ2-5, with 7 bases fitting TRBD2. The CDR3 runs to 15 residues. CDR1 and CDR2 (germline): MDHEN, SYDVKM. The V segment lost 0 bases and the J segment 1 base; nucleotides outside the gene matches: 2. CDR3 region: CASSLWSGVQETQYF. CDR3 nucleotide sequence: TGTGCCAGCAGTTTATGGAGCGGGGTCCAAGAGACCCAGTACTTC.

The V and J genes are TRBV5-1 and TRBJ2-7; possibly TRBD1 for D (6 bases). V was shortened by 6 bases and J by 1 base, with 11 bases between the two germline ends. The CDR3 consists of 13 residues. In germline, CDR1 is SGHRS, CDR2 YFSETQ. CDR3 in amino acids: CASKRQDSYEQYF. CDR3 nucleotide sequence: TGCGCCAGCAAGAGACAGGATTCCTACGAGCAGTACTTC.

The rearrangement links TRBV5-1 to TRBJ1-4; TRBD1 matches 8 bases. J was trimmed by 6 bases and V by 0 bases; bases with no gene match: 10. Germline V gene data show CDR1 as SGHRS and CDR2 as YFSETQ. This CDR3 comprises 17 residues. CDR3 amino acids: CASSLGQGMQPDEKLFF. DNA of the CDR3: TGCGCCAGCAGCTTGGGACAGGGGATGCAACCAGATGAAAAACTGTTTTTT.

The rearrangement joins TRBV28 to TRBJ2-7; D possibly corresponds to TRBD1 (6 bases). The CDR3 is 13 amino acids. CDR1 is MDHEN, CDR2 SYDVKM, per germline. Between the trimmed V and J ends, which lost 6 bases and 3 bases, there was a span of 12 bases. This CDR3 reads CASRRTEFYEQYF. The CDR3 DNA reads TGTGCCAGCAGGAGGACAGAGTTCTACGAGCAGTACTTC.

In regard to this clone: Sequence at one end of the junction differs from germline and may be a read error. The V gene is TRBV6-5, the J gene TRBJ2-1; D is undetermined. CDR3 length: 15 residues. The germline gives CDR1 MNHEY, CDR2 SVGAGI. In DNA, the CDR3 is TGTGCCAGCAGTTACTTCGCAGGATCCTCCAATGAGCAGTTCTTC. Its protein product is CASSYFAGSSNEQFF.

The rearrangement uses TRBV5-1 and TRBJ2-2, with 8 bases identical to TRBD1. Germline V gene sequence: CDR1 SGHRS, CDR2 YFSETQ. With 8 bases clipped from V and 1 base from J, the junction kept 4 bases outside the gene matches. This CDR3 spans 14 amino acids. The CDR3 region has the DNA TGCGCCAGTTTTGGACAGGGGAACACCGGGGAGCTGTTTTTT. Protein product: CASFGQGNTGELFF. Supplemented by reference TRBV5-1 and TRBJ2-2, the full variable domain reads KAGVTQTPRYLIKTRGQQVTLSCSPISGHRSVSWYQQTPGQGLQFLFEYFSETQRNKGNFPGRFSGRQFSNSRSEMNVSTLELGDSALYLCASFGQGNTGELFFGEGSRLTVL.

Only one count was recorded for this clone. The chain joins TRBV30 to TRBJ2-3, with 8 bases that match TRBD2. Germline V gives CDR1 GTSNPN, CDR2 SVGIG (reference sequence). CDR3 size: 17 residues. V dropped 6 bases and J dropped 3; count of bases not matched to a gene: 17. CDR3 in DNA: TGTGCCTGCCGAAGGAGCGGGAGTTTGTTTGGAACAGATACGCAGTATTTT. Protein sequence: CACRRSGSLFGTDTQYF.

The J gene is TRBJ2-7, the V gene TRBV5-1; the D gene is possibly TRBD2 (5 bases). The germline CDR1 and CDR2 sequences are SGHRS and YFSETQ. The CDR3 is 15 amino acids. Trimming took off 4 bases at V and 2 bases at J, with 16 bases between the two ends. CDR3 sequence reads: CASSPVRDLTYEQYF. The DNA of the CDR3 is TGCGCCAGCAGCCCCGTCCGGGATTTGACCTACGAGCAGTACTTC.

This clone was seen only once. The rearrangement uses TRBV18 and TRBJ2-5; D uncertain. Germline V gene data show CDR1 as KGHSH and CDR2 as LQKENI. The ends were cut back, 0 bases at V and 5 bases at J, with 4 bases in the middle. This CDR3 has 12 residues. The CDR3 loop is CASSPPGETQYF. CDR3 DNA sequence: TGTGCCAGCTCACCACCGGGCGAGACCCAGTACTTC.

The CDR3 sequence is CASSWGQGSREQYF. CDR3 bases: TGCGCCAGCAGCTGGGGACAGGGGTCCCGCGAGCAGTACTTC. The chain recombines TRBV5-1 with TRBJ2-7, with 10 positions matching TRBD1. The CDR3 runs to 14 residues. V shed 3 bases and J 6 bases; nucleotides not matched to a gene: 6. Germline V gene lookup returns CDR1 SGHRS and CDR2 YFSETQ.

This clone appeared a single time. This chain links TRBV5-5 with TRBJ2-3; a weak D match, TRBD2 (6 bases). V was cut by 2 bases and J by 2 bases, with 21 bases left in between. The V gene's germline CDR1 is SGHKS and CDR2 YYEKEE (reference sequence). This CDR3 is built from 18 residues. This CDR3 reads CASSLRISGAGTTDTQYF. CDR3 sequence (DNA): TGTGCCAGCAGCTTACGTATTAGTGGGGCGGGAACCACAGATACGCAGTATTTT.

The chain has TRBV9 and TRBJ2-7, with D maybe TRBD1 (6 bases). Germline CDR1 is SGDLS and CDR2 is YYNGEE. The V end lost 7 bases, the J end lost 1 base, and 9 bases lay between the germline ends. This CDR3 contains 12 residues. The CDR3 sequence: CASGRGSYEQYF. CDR3 DNA: TGTGCCAGCGGCAGGGGTTCCTACGAGCAGTACTTC.

The V gene is TRBV6-6, the J gene TRBJ1-4; no reliable D call. The V and J ends lost 6 bases and 0 bases respectively, with 11 bases between them. The CDR3 totals 15 residues. Germline CDR1 and CDR2: MNHNY and SVGAGI (reference sequence). The CDR3 spells CASSQTRTTNEKLFF. CDR3 coding DNA: TGTGCCAGCAGCCAGACACGCACAACTAATGAAAAACTGTTTTTT.

V usage is TRBV28 and J usage is TRBJ2-1, with 9 bases matching TRBD1. Germline lookup yields CDR1 MDHEN and CDR2 SYDVKM. V lost 5 bases to trimming and J lost 5 bases; unmatched junction nucleotides: 7. The CDR3 runs to 15 residues. CDR3 loop: CASSVPGQGHNEQFF. CDR3 DNA: TGTGCCAGCAGTGTACCGGGACAGGGTCACAATGAGCAGTTCTTC.

J is TRBJ1-5 and V is TRBV6-1; possibly TRBD1 for D (5 bases). The length of the CDR3 is 15 residues. V was clipped by 6 bases and J by 7 bases, with 19 bases between them. Germline CDR1 reads MNHNS; CDR2 reads SASEGT. The CDR3 is CASSPRGTDGQPQHF. CDR3 nucleotides: TGTGCCAGCAGCCCTAGGGGAACGGACGGACAGCCCCAGCATTTT.

The J gene is TRBJ1-5, the V gene TRBV7-8; D is perhaps TRBD1 (5 bases). CDR1 and CDR2 (germline): SGHVS, FQNEAQ. V lost 3 bases to trimming and J lost 4 bases, with 16 bases between them. CDR3 length: 16 amino acids. The CDR3 loop reads CASSFGLGRGNQPQHF. The CDR3 DNA is TGTGCCAGCAGCTTTGGGCTGGGGAGGGGTAATCAGCCCCAGCATTTT.

The genes are TRBV9 and TRBJ1-2, with unresolved D. Germline lookup yields CDR1 SGDLS and CDR2 YYNGEE. The CDR3 totals 12 residues. V was trimmed by 7 bases and J by 5 bases, leaving 12 bases between them. The CDR3 loop is CASVKPFYGYTF. DNA for the CDR3: TGTGCCAGCGTGAAGCCTTTTTATGGCTACACCTTC.